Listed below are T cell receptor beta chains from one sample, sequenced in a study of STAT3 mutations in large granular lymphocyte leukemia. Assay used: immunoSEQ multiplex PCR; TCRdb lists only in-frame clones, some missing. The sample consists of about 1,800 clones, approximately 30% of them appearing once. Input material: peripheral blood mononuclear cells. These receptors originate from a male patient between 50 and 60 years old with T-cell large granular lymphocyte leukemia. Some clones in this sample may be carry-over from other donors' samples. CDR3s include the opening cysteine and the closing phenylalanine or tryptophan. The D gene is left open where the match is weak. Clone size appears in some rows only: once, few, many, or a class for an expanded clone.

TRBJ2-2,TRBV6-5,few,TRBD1,TGTGCCAGCAGCCCGACAGGGGGCAACACCGGGGAGCTGTTTTTT,CASSPTGGNTGELFF
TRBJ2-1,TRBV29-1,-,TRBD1,TGCAGCGTCCGGGACAGGGGTTCGTACAATGAGCAGTTCTTC,CSVRDRGSYNEQFF
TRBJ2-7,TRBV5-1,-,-,TGCGCCAGCAGCTCGGGCCCCGGAGACTACGAGCAGTACTTC,CASSSGPGDYEQYF
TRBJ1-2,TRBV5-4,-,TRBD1,TGTGCCAGCAGCGGACAGGGGCACTATGGCTACACCTTC,CASSGQGHYGYTF
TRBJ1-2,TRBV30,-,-,TGTGCCTGGAGTGGACTTTATGGCTACACCTTC,CAWSGLYGYTF
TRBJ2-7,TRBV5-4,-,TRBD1,TGTGCCAGCAGCTTGGGGACAGGGACGGTAACATACGAGCAGTACTTC,CASSLGTGTVTYEQYF
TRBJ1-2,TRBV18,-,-,TGTGCCAGCTCACCAAGGCAGGGAAACTATGGCTACACCTTC,CASSPRQGNYGYTF
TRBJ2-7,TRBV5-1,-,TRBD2,TGCGCCAGCAGCCAACTAGCGGGAGAGGGCGAGCAGTACTTC,CASSQLAGEGEQYF
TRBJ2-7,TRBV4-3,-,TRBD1,TGCGCCAGCAGCCAAGTCGTGTTTGACGGAACAGGGGACTACGAGCAGTACTTC,CASSQVVFDGTGDYEQYF
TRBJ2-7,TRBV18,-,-,TGTGCCAGCTCACCAAACAGGGTCAACGAGCAGTACTTC,CASSPNRVNEQYF
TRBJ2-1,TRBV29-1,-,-,TGCAGCGTTGTAATGTCAATTGAGCAGTTCTTC,CSVVMSIEQFF
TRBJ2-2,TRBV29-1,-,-,TGCAGCGTGTCCGACGGGGAGCTGTTTTTT,CSVSDGELFF
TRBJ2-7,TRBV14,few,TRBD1,TGTGCCAGCAGCCAAGATTCCCGACAGGGCTACGAGCAGTACTTC,CASSQDSRQGYEQYF
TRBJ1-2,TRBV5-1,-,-,TGCGCCAGCAGCTTGGGACATAACTATGGCTACACCTTC,CASSLGHNYGYTF
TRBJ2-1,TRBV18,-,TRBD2,TGTGCCAGCTCTCTCATAGCGGGGAGGTCCTACAATGAGCAGTTCTTC,CASSLIAGRSYNEQFF
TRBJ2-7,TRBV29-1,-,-,TGCAGCGTTGTAACCGACAGCTACGAGCAGTACTTC,CSVVTDSYEQYF
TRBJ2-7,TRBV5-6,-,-,TGTGCCAGCAGCGCAGGGTACGAGCAGTACTTC,CASSAGYEQYF
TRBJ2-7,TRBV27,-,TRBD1,TGTGCCAGCAGTTTGGGACAGTATGGCTACGAGCAGTACTTC,CASSLGQYGYEQYF
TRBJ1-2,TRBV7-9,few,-,TGTGCCAGCAGGCGTCAGACACGATTCTATGGCTACACCTTC,CASRRQTRFYGYTF
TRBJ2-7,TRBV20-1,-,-,TGCAGTGCTCGCCGGGGCTACGAGCAGTACTTC,CSARRGYEQYF
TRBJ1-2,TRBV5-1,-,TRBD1,TGCGCCAGCAGCTTGGAGGACAGGGCCTATGGCTACACCTTC,CASSLEDRAYGYTF
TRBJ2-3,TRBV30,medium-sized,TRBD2,TGTGCCTGGGGGGAGGGGATTGATACGCAGTATTTT,CAWGEGIDTQYF
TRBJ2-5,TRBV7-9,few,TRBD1,TGTGCCAGCAGCTTAAGGGACAGGGGGCAGGTTTACGGGGAGACCCAGTACTTC,CASSLRDRGQVYGETQYF
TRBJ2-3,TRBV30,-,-,TGTGCCTGGAGTGCCCTCACAGATACGCAGTATTTT,CAWSALTDTQYF
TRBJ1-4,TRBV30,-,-,TGTGCCTGGACCCCAGGGTCCGGCGATGAAAAACTGTTTTTT,CAWTPGSGDEKLFF
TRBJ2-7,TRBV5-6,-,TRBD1,TGTGCCAGCAGCCACGGGACAGGGGACTACGAGCAGTACTTC,CASSHGTGDYEQYF
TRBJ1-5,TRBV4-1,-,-,TGCGCCAGCAGCCCGGACGGGATCCTGATCGGCAATCAGCCCCAGCATTTT,CASSPDGILIGNQPQHF
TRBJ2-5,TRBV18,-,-,TGTGCCAGCTCACCACCAGGACGAGGCCAAGAGACCCAGTACTTC,CASSPPGRGQETQYF
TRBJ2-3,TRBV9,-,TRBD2,TGTGCCAGCAGCGTAGATCCTAGCGGAATACCAGATACGCAGTATTTT,CASSVDPSGIPDTQYF
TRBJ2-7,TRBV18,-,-,TGTGCCAGCTCACCCCGGGGCCTCTCCTACGAGCAGTACTTC,CASSPRGLSYEQYF
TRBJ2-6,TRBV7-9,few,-,TGTGCCAGCAGCACGACAGGATATGGCTCTGGGGCCAACGTCCTGACTTTC,CASSTTGYGSGANVLTF
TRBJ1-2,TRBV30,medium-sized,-,TGTGCCTGGAGTGTTTTCTATGGCTACACCTTC,CAWSVFYGYTF
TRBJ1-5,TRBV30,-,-,TGTGCCTGGAGTGTATTAGGCAGGGCCAATCAGCCCCAGCATTTT,CAWSVLGRANQPQHF
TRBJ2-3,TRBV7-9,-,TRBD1,TGTGCCAGCAGCCCGGGACAGGACACGTATACGCAGTATTTT,CASSPGQDTYTQYF
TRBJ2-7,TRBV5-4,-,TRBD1,TGTGCCAGCAGCTCGGGACAGTTAGGCGAGCAGTACTTC,CASSSGQLGEQYF
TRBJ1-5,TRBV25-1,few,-,TGTGCCAGCAGTATGGGGGGGCCTCAGCCCCAGCATTTT,CASSMGGPQPQHF
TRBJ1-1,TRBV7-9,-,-,TGTGCCAGCAGCTCTGGTCGCACTGAAGCTTTCTTT,CASSSGRTEAFF
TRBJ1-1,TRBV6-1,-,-,TGTGCCAGCAGTCAATTACAGGGAGGAGGTGAAGCTTTCTTT,CASSQLQGGGEAFF
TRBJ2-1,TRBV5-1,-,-,TGCGCCAGCAGCTTGGAGGCTGGTTACAATGAGCAGTTCTTC,CASSLEAGYNEQFF
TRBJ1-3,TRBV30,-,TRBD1,TGTGCCTGGGGGCGAGACAGGGGTGGTGGAAACACCATATATTTT,CAWGRDRGGGNTIYF
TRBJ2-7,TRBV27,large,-,TGTGCCAGCAGTAGCCCAGGCTACGAGCAGTACTTC,CASSSPGYEQYF
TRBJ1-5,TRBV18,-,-,TGTGCCAGCTCACGTAGCCTTAGCAATCAGCCCCAGCATTTT,CASSRSLSNQPQHF
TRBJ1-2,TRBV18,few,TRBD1,TGTGCCAGCTCACCCGGACAGGGGGTTGTTGGCTACACCTTC,CASSPGQGVVGYTF
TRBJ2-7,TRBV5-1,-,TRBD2,TGCGCCAGCAGCTTGGGGGGTAGCGGGACCTCCTACGAGCAGTACTTC,CASSLGGSGTSYEQYF
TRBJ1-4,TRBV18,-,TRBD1,TGTGCCAGCTCACTTGACAGGGCGGATGAAAAACTGTTTTTT,CASSLDRADEKLFF
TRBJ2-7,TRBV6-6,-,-,TGTGCCAGCAGCACCCCGGGACACGACTACGAGCAGTACTTC,CASSTPGHDYEQYF
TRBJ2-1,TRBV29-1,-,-,TGCAGCGGGGTCTACAATGAGCAGTTCTTC,CSGVYNEQFF
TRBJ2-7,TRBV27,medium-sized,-,TGTGCCAGCAGTTATACTTCCGAGGCCGAGCAGTACTTC,CASSYTSEAEQYF
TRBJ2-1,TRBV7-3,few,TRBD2,TGTGCCAGCAGCTTATCTAGCGGGAGTAATGAGCAGTTCTTC,CASSLSSGSNEQFF
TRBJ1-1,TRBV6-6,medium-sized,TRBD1,TGTGCCAGCACCCCGACAGGGTTGAACACTGAAGCTTTCTTT,CASTPTGLNTEAFF
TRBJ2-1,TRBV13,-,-,TGTGCCAGCAGCTCCGGTCCCGGGAGCGCGAGGGCCAATGAGCAGTTCTTC,CASSSGPGSARANEQFF
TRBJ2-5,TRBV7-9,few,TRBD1,TGTGCCAGCAGCCCTGGACAGGGGCAAGAGACCCAGTACTTC,CASSPGQGQETQYF
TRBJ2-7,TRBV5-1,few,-,TGCGCCAGCAGCTCCCTACAGAGCTCCTTGGGTGAGCAGTACTTC,CASSSLQSSLGEQYF